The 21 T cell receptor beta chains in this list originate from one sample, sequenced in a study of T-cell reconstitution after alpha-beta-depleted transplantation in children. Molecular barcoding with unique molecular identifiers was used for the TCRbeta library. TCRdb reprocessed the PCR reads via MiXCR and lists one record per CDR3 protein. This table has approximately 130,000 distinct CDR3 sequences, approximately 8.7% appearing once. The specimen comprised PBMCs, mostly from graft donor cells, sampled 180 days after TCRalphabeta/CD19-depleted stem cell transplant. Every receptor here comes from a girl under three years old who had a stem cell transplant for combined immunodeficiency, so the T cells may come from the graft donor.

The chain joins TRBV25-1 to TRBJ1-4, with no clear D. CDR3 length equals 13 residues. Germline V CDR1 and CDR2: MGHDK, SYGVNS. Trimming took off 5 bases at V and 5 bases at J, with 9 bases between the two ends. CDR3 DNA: TGTGCCAGCAGTTCCCGAGGGAATGAAAAACTGTTTTTT. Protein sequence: CASSSRGNEKLFF.

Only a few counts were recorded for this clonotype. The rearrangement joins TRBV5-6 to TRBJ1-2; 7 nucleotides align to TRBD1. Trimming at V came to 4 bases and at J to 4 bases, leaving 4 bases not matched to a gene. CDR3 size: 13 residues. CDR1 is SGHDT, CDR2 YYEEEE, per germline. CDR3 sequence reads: CASSPGQAYGYTF. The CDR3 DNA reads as TGTGCCAGCAGCCCAGGACAGGCCTATGGCTACACCTTC.

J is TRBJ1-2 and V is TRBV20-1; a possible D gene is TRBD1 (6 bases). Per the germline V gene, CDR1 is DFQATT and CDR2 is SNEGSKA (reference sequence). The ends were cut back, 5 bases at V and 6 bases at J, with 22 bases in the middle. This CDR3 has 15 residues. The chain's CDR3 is CSAGPVQGMWNGYTF. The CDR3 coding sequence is TGCAGTGCTGGACCTGTACAGGGAATGTGGAATGGCTACACCTTC.

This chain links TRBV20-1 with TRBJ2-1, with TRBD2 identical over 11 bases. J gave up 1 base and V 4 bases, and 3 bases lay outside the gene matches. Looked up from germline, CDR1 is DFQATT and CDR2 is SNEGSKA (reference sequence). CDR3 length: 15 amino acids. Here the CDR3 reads CSATSGRRSYNEQFF. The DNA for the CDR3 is TGCAGTGCTACTAGCGGGAGGAGGTCCTACAATGAGCAGTTCTTC.

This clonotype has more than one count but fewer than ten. The CDR3 DNA sequence: TGTGCCAGCAGCGTAGGAGGTTCCCTCACAGATACGCAGTATTTT. Translated, it gives CASSVGGSLTDTQYF. This chain connects TRBV9 to TRBJ2-3; no reliable D call. CDR3 length equals 15 residues. V was trimmed by 0 bases and J by 2 bases, leaving 10 bases between them. Germline V CDR1 and CDR2: SGDLS, YYNGEE.

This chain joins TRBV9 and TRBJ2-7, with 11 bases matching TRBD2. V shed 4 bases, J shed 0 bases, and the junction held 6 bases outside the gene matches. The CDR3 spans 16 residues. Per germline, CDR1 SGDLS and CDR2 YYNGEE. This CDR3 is CASSPIAGGSSYEQYF. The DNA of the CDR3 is TGTGCCAGCAGCCCCATAGCGGGAGGGAGCTCCTACGAGCAGTACTTC.

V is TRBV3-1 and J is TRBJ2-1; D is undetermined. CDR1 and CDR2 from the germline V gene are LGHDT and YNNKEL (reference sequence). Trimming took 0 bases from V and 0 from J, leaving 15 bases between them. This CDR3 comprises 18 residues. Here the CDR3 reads CASSQDSVGANSYNEQFF. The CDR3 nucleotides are TGTGCCAGCAGCCAAGATTCGGTAGGAGCCAACTCCTACAATGAGCAGTTCTTC.

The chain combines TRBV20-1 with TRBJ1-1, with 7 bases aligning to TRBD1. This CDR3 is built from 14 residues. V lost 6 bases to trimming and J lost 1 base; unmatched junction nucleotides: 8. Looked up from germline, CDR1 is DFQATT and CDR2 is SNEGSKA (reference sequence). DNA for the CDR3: TGCAGTGCCTGCGCCGGGACAGAGAACACTGAAGCTTTCTTT. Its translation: CSACAGTENTEAFF.

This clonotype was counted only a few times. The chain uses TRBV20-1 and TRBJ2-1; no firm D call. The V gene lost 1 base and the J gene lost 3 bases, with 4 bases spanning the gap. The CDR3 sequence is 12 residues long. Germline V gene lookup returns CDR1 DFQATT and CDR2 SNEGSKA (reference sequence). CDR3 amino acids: CSARGLYNEQFF. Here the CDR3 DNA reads TGCAGTGCTAGAGGACTCTACAATGAGCAGTTCTTC.

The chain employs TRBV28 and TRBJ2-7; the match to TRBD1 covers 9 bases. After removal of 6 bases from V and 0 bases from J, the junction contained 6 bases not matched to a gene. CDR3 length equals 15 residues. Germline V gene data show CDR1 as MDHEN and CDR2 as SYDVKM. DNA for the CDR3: TGTGCCAGCAGGAGCCGGGACAGGGTCTCCTACGAGCAGTACTTC. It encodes CASRSRDRVSYEQYF.

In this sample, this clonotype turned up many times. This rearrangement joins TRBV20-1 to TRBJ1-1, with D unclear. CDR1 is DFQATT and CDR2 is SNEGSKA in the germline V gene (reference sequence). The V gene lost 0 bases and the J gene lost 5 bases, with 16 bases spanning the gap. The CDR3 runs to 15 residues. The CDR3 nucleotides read TGCAGTGCTAGAGATCCTAAGGGCATGGGGACTGAAGCTTTCTTT. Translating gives CSARDPKGMGTEAFF.

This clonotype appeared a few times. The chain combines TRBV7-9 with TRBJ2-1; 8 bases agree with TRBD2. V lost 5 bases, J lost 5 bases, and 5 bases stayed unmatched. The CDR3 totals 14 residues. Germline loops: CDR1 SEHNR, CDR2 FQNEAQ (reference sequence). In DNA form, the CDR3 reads TGTGCCAGCAGCGGGACTAGGGGTGACAATGAGCAGTTCTTC. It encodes CASSGTRGDNEQFF.

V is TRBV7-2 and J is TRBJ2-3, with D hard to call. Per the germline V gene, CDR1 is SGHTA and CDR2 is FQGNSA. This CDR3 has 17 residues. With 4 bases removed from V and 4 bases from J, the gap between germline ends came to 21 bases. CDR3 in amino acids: CASSSSGSSGLADTQYF. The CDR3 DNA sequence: TGTGCCAGCAGCTCATCCGGATCTAGTGGGTTGGCAGATACGCAGTATTTT.

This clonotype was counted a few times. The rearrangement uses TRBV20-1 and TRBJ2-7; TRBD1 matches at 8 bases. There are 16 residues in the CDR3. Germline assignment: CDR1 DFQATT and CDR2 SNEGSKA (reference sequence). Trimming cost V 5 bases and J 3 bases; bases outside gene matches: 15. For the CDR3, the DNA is TGCAGTGCTTCCGAGGACAGGGAGAGAATTTTCTACGAGCAGTACTTC. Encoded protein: CSASEDRERIFYEQYF.

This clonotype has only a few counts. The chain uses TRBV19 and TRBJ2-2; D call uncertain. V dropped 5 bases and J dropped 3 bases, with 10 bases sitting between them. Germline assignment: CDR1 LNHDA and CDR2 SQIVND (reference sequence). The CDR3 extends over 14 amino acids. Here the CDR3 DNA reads TGTGCCAGTAGTCCCCTGCCGGACACCGGGGAGCTGTTTTTT. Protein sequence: CASSPLPDTGELFF.

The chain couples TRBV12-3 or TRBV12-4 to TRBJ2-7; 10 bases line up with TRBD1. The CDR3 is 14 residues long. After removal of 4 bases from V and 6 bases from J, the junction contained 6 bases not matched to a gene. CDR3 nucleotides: TGTGCCAGCAGTTCCGGGACAGGGGCCTCCGAGCAGTACTTC. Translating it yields CASSSGTGASEQYF.

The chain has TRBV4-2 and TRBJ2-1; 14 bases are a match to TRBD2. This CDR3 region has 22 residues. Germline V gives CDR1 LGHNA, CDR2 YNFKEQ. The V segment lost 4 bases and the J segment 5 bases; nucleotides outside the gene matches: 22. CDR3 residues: CASSRKGGKTSGRAYLHNEQFF. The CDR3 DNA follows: TGTGCCAGCAGCCGGAAGGGAGGCAAGACTAGCGGGAGGGCCTATCTACACAATGAGCAGTTCTTC.

As DNA, the CDR3 is TGTGCCAGCAGTGAACGGGTCCCCTGGGACGAGCAGTACTTC. This sequence encodes CASSERVPWDEQYF. J is TRBJ2-7 and V is TRBV25-1; D unclear. V was pared by 2 bases and J by 5 bases, with 13 bases between. The CDR3 runs 14 residues. The germline CDR1 and CDR2 sequences are MGHDK and SYGVNS.

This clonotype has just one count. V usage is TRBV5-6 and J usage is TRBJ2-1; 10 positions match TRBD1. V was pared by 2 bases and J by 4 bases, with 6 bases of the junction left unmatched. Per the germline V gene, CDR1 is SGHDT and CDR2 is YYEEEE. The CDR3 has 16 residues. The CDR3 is CASSFDRGRLYNEQFF. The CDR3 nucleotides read TGTGCCAGCAGCTTTGACAGGGGGCGCTTATACAATGAGCAGTTCTTC.

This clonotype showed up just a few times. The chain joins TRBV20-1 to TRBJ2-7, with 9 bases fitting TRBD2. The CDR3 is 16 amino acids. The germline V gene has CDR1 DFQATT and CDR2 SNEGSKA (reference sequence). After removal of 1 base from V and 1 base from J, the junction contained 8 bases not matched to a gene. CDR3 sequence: CSARVASGIVSYEQYF. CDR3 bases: TGCAGTGCTAGAGTGGCTAGCGGGATCGTTTCCTACGAGCAGTACTTC.

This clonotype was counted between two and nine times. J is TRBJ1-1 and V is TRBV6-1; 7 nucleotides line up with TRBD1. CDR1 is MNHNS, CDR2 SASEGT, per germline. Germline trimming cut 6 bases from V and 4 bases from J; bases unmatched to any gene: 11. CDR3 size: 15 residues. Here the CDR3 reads CASRRAGGGFTEAFF. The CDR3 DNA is TGTGCCAGCAGGAGGGCAGGGGGGGGCTTCACTGAAGCTTTCTTT.